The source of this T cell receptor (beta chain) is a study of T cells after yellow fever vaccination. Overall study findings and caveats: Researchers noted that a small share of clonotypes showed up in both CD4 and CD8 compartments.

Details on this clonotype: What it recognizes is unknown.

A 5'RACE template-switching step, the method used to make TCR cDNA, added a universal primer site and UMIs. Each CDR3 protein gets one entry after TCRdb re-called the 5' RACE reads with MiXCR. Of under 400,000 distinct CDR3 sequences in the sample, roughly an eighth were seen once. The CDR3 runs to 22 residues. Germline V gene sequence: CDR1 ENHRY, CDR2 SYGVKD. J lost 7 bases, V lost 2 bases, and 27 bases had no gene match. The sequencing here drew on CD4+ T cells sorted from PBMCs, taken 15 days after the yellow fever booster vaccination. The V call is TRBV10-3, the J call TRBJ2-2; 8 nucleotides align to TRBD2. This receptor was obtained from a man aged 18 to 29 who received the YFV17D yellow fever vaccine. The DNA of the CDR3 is TGTGCCATCAGTGAGCCGGGGGGAGGCGGGGGGCCCCTCCCTGGTGGAGACGGGGAGCTGTTTTTT. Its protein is CAISEPGGGGGPLPGGDGELFF.